Shown below are 13 T cell receptor beta chains from a single sample sequenced in a study of blood T cell repertoires in COVID-19. Repertoires were generated with immunoSEQ multiplex PCR, while TCRdb's copy carries only in-frame clones and drops some. The sample shows about 150,000 clones, about four fifths of them seen only once. Sample: peripheral blood. The receptors were sampled from a woman of 80 years or more with acute or convalescent COVID-19.

The chain joins TRBV12-3 or TRBV12-4 to TRBJ1-6; 7 nucleotides agree with TRBD1. The V and J ends lost 6 bases and 9 bases, in that order; junction bases with no gene match: 2. The CDR3 extends over 12 amino acids. Here the CDR3 reads CASSSGGSPLHF. The DNA for the CDR3 is TGTGCCAGCAGCTCAGGGGGTTCACCCCTCCACTTT.

The genes are TRBV3-1 (or the pseudogene TRBV3-2) and TRBJ2-3; D is unresolved. Per germline, CDR1 LGHDT and CDR2 YNNKEL (reference sequence). Trimming removed 1 base from V and 2 bases from J, with 7 bases in between. The length of the CDR3 is 14 residues. CDR3 residues: CASSQGGFTDTQYF. The CDR3 nucleotides read TGTGCCAGCAGCCAAGGTGGCTTCACAGATACGCAGTATTTT.

V and J are TRBV6-5 and TRBJ1-1, with D possibly matching TRBD1 (6 bases). This CDR3 comprises 14 residues. Germline lookup yields CDR1 MNHEY and CDR2 SVGAGI. The germline V and J ends were trimmed by 7 bases and 2 bases, with 14 bases remaining between them. Written as DNA, the CDR3 is TGTGCCAGCAAGTTAGGGACAACTAACACTGAAGCTTTCTTT. This encodes CASKLGTTNTEAFF.

This clone was detected once. V usage is TRBV2 and J usage is TRBJ1-1; a weak D match, TRBD1 (6 bases). The CDR3 covers 14 residues. Trimming stripped 7 bases from V and 6 bases from J, with 18 bases between. CDR1 is SNHLY, CDR2 FYNNEI, per germline. The DNA of the CDR3 is TGTGCCAGCAAAAGCCAATCCAGGGGAGCTGAAGCTTTCTTT. Translated: CASKSQSRGAEAFF. The full variable domain, in which reference TRBV2 and TRBJ1-1 provide the parts outside the CDR3, is EPEVTQTPSHQVTQMGQEVILRCVPISNHLYFYWYRQILGQKVEFLVSFYNNEISEKSEIFDDQFSVERPDGSNFTLKIRSTKLEDSAMYFCASKSQSRGAEAFFGQGTRLTVV.

V is TRBV9 and J is TRBJ2-3; 7 bases map to TRBD2. J gave up 2 bases and V 4 bases, and 10 bases lay outside the gene matches. The V gene's germline CDR1 is SGDLS and CDR2 YYNGEE. This CDR3 spans 16 amino acids. In DNA, the CDR3 is TGTGCCAGCAGCCTGTCGGGGGGAGGTATCACAGATACGCAGTATTTT. It is translated as CASSLSGGGITDTQYF.

CDR3 amino acids: CASSSLTGGGNQPQHF. The CDR3 DNA reads as TGTGCCAGCAGTTCCCTGACAGGGGGGGGCAATCAGCCCCAGCATTTT. The chain is built from TRBV28 and TRBJ1-5; TRBD1 agrees at 9 bases. This CDR3 is 16 amino acids long. The J segment lost 2 bases and the V segment lost 4 bases, leaving 6 bases of the junction unmatched. Per germline, CDR1 MDHEN and CDR2 SYDVKM.

This clone turned up a few times. The genes are TRBV6-5 and TRBJ2-2; 10 nucleotides align to TRBD1. The CDR3 runs to 13 residues. CDR1 MNHEY and CDR2 SVGAGI come from the germline V gene. V lost 10 bases, J lost 4 bases, and 3 bases stayed unmatched. As DNA, the CDR3 is TGTGCCATGACAGGGGGCGGCACCGGGGAGCTGTTTTTT. Its protein is CAMTGGGTGELFF.

The rearrangement links TRBV10-3 to TRBJ1-2; D remains unclear. The CDR3 is 13 residues long. V shed 4 bases and J shed 5 bases, with 11 bases lying between them. Looked up from germline, CDR1 is ENHRY and CDR2 is SYGVKD. In DNA form, the CDR3 reads TGTGCCATCAGTGGGCAGGCCGCTTATGGCTACACCTTC. The encoded protein is CAISGQAAYGYTF.

This chain connects TRBV6-5 to TRBJ1-6; TRBD1 matches at 10 bases. CDR3 length: 16 residues. V shed 2 bases, J shed 10 bases, and the junction held 8 bases outside the gene matches. Germline CDR1 reads MNHEY; CDR2 reads SVGAGI. CDR3: CASSYDSGTGDSPLHF. The CDR3 DNA is TGTGCCAGCAGTTACGACTCCGGGACAGGGGACTCACCCCTCCACTTT.

The chain has TRBV6-6 and TRBJ1-4; maybe TRBD1 (5 bases). Trimming pared 2 bases from V and 7 bases from J, leaving 11 bases between. The germline V gene encodes CDR1 MNHNY and CDR2 SVGAGI (reference sequence). The CDR3 covers 14 residues. This CDR3 reads CASSYGGEAEKLFF. The CDR3 region has the DNA TGTGCCAGCAGTTACGGGGGGGAAGCTGAAAAACTGTTTTTT.

The chain joins TRBV27 to TRBJ2-7, with TRBD1 matching 10 bases. V shed 1 base and J 5 bases; nucleotides not matched to a gene: 5. The CDR3 runs to 15 residues. Per germline, CDR1 MNHEY and CDR2 SMNVEV (reference sequence). This chain's CDR3 is CASSLWGQGRNEQYF. In DNA, the CDR3 is TGTGCCAGCAGTTTATGGGGACAGGGGAGGAACGAGCAGTACTTC.

The J gene is TRBJ2-1, the V gene TRBV10-1; 7 bases are shared with TRBD1. V shed 6 bases and J 12 bases; nucleotides not matched to a gene: 8. Germline V gives CDR1 WNHNN, CDR2 SYGVQD (reference sequence). There are 12 residues in the CDR3. CDR3 DNA sequence: TGCGCCAGCAGGGACAGGCAGCTACGGCAGTTCTTC. It yields the protein CASRDRQLRQFF.

This clone came up a few times. This chain uses TRBV7-9 with TRBJ2-2; TRBD2 might be the D (5 bases). This CDR3 is 15 amino acids long. Trimming pared 4 bases from V and 5 bases from J, leaving 14 bases between. Germline loops: CDR1 SEHNR, CDR2 FQNEAQ (reference sequence). The CDR3 here is CASSSLTRETGELFF. The CDR3 DNA follows: TGTGCCAGCAGCTCTCTGACACGGGAAACCGGGGAGCTGTTTTTT.